This TCR beta chain was sequenced during a study of blood T cell repertoires in COVID-19. Study summary: The study drew acute and convalescent COVID-19 samples from the United States, Italy and Spain.

The CDR3 runs to 13 residues. Germline CDR1 is MNHNY and CDR2 is SVGAGI (reference sequence). V was shortened by 6 bases and J by 4 bases, with 10 bases between the two germline ends. Profiling relied on immunoSEQ multiplex PCR, and the TCRdb table lists in-frame clones only, not all of them. Here the sample spans tens of thousands of clones, 80% to 90% being singletons. The clonotype comes from a man in his 60s with acute or convalescent COVID-19. The chain has TRBV6-6 and TRBJ2-1; D uncertain. The source material was peripheral blood. CDR3 sequence reads: CASSLQKYNEQFF. Written as DNA, the CDR3 is TGTGCCAGCAGCCTACAGAAATACAATGAGCAGTTCTTC.